The rows below give T cell receptor beta chains drawn from one sample of a study of blood T cells in healthy people across ages. MiXCR, run by TCRdb on the 5' RACE reads, gives a single entry per CDR3 protein. In the table there are some 890,000 distinct CDR3 sequences, around 29% of which are singletons. Separately, the same data were catalogued under a study of T cells of mothers and their children.

Sequenced material: blood. The source is a woman in her thirties or forties in good health. The conserved cysteine and the conserved F or W are not part of the CDR3 here. The order of the fields is J gene, V gene, CDR3 protein.

>TRBJ1-4|TRBV9
ASSAGTENEKLF
>TRBJ2-5|TRBV20-1
SALGETQY
>TRBJ2-3|TRBV12-5
ASRPFNTDTQY
>TRBJ2-3|TRBV7-3
ASSPGGLGDTQY
>TRBJ2-5|TRBV25-1
ASLSGRETQY
>TRBJ2-3|TRBV9
ASSVASGGDTQY
>TRBJ2-1|TRBV12-3/TRBV12-4
ASSPLRGSGGLLFNNEQF
>TRBJ2-7|TRBV28
ASSTRRAGVDYEQY
>TRBJ2-1|TRBV7-9
ASSPFMTGGGDEQF
>TRBJ2-7|TRBV6-2/TRBV6-3
ASSRDREDEQY
>TRBJ1-2|TRBV20-1
SARDPGQGSYGYT
>-|TRBV28
ASAPGQVLYEQY
>TRBJ2-1|TRBV2
ASSAFSDNEQF
>TRBJ1-2|TRBV20-1
SARGTDLRAYGYT
>TRBJ1-6|TRBV28
AGSTAGEVNSPLH
>TRBJ1-5|TRBV12-3/TRBV12-4
ASSLTDSNQPQH
>TRBJ1-5|TRBV10-3
AISLVGDQPQH
>TRBJ2-1|TRBV25-1
ASSERGGYNEQF
>TRBJ2-1|TRBV27
ASSYNRGLYNEQF
>TRBJ2-6|TRBV19
ASTQGSGANVLT
>TRBJ2-7|TRBV6-2/TRBV6-3
ASSYEGQPYSEQY
>-|TRBV6-6
ASSYPLTGGNEQY
>TRBJ2-1|TRBV7-3
ASALAGSYNEQF
>TRBJ2-3|TRBV27
ASSLSHTDTQY
>TRBJ2-6|TRBV28
ASRRGGSGANVLT
>TRBJ1-1|TRBV7-2
AHREDMNTEAF
>TRBJ2-3|TRBV7-2
ASSLVGGGAPDTQY
>TRBJ1-5|TRBV3-1
VSSQDGTGGQPQH
>TRBJ1-5|TRBV6-6
ASSYPGQSSNQPQH
>TRBJ2-5|TRBV29-1
SVGRPAGDQETQY
>TRBJ2-7|TRBV4-2
ASSPLEGGKSSYEQY
>TRBJ2-3|TRBV5-1
ASSGQGLDSGGTQY
>TRBJ1-3|TRBV28
ASSLNLGRFYSGNTIY
>TRBJ2-3|TRBV5-8
ASSYRDPSTDTLY
>TRBJ1-6|TRBV4-2
ASSQDLGYNSPLH
>TRBJ1-5|TRBV19
ASSIQKGANQPQH
>TRBJ2-4|TRBV29-1
SVEGTGPFAKNIQY
>TRBJ1-2|TRBV20-1
SAPGGRTKEGYT
>TRBJ1-2|TRBV4-1
ASSQFPGTGGSGYGYT
>TRBJ2-6|TRBV6-6
ASSYWSRQSGANVLT
>TRBJ2-7|TRBV6-2/TRBV6-3
ASSKLALTYEQY
>TRBJ2-5|TRBV5-6
ASSATGTQY
>TRBJ1-1|TRBV5-1
ASSRGQRGWDTEAF
>TRBJ1-2|TRBV9
ASSVGGTENYGYT
>TRBJ2-7|TRBV6-5
ASTRTSGPYEQY
>-|TRBV4-2
ASSQDKNSGGDSYEQY